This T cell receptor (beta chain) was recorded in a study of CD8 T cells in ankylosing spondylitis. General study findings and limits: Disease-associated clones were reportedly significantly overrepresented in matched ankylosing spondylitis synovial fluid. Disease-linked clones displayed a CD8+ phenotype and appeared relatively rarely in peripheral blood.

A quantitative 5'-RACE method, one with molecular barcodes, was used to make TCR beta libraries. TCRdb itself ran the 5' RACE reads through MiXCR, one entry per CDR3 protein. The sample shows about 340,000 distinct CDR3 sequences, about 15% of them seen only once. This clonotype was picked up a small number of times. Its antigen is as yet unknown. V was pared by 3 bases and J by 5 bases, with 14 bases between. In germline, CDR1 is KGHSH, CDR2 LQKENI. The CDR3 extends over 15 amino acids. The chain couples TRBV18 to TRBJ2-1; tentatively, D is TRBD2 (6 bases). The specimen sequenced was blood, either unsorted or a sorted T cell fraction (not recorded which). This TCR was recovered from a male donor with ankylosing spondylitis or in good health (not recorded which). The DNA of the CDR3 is TGTGCCAGCTCACCTTTACTAGCACCAAACAATGAGCAGTTCTTC. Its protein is CASSPLLAPNNEQFF.